The 14 T cell receptor beta chains below come from one sample, sequenced in a study of cytomegalovirus exposure and HLA in healthy donors. The PCR contained 60 Vbeta and 13 Jbeta primers. Sequencing used immunoSEQ multiplex PCR; TCRdb keeps in-frame clones, though not all of them. This table holds 98,000 or so clones, about 80% found once. Sequenced sample: PBMCs. These receptors all come from a man aged 35 to 55 in good health and CMV-seronegative.

The chain links TRBV29-1 to TRBJ2-5; TRBD2 is a possible D gene (7 bases). With 5 bases removed from V and 5 bases from J, the gap between germline ends came to 12 bases. CDR3 length: 12 amino acids. Germline lookup yields CDR1 SQVTM and CDR2 ANQGSEA. The CDR3 region is CSVTRGAETQYF. The CDR3 DNA is TGCAGCGTTACTCGGGGGGCCGAGACCCAGTACTTC.

The chain joins TRBV7-2 to TRBJ1-4, with D tentatively TRBD1 (5 bases). This CDR3 is 15 amino acids long. Germline loops: CDR1 SGHTA, CDR2 FQGNSA. V dropped 2 bases and J dropped 10 bases, with 17 bases sitting between them. CDR3 bases: TGTGCCAGCAGCTTAAGTATGGGGCGCGGGGGAAAACTGTTTTTT. Its protein product is CASSLSMGRGGKLFF.

The chain joins TRBV28 to TRBJ2-5; 7 bases map to TRBD1. The end of the DNA fits TRBJ2-7 better, so the J call may be wrong. Germline CDR1 MDHEN, CDR2 SYDVKM. The CDR3 covers 15 residues. The CDR3, as DNA: TGTGCCAGCAGTCCAACAGGGGAGCCTTCCGTCGAGCAGTACTTC. Translation gives CASSPTGEPSVEQYF.

The chain joins TRBV28 to TRBJ2-4, with a weak D call TRBD1 (6 bases). The ends were cut back, 3 bases at V and 1 base at J, with 10 bases in the middle. The CDR3 length is 15 residues. CDR1 and CDR2 (germline): MDHEN, SYDVKM. The DNA for the CDR3 is TGTGCCAGCAGTTTCAGGGGCTCGGCCAAAAACATTCAGTACTTC. It is translated as CASSFRGSAKNIQYF.

V and J are TRBV28 and TRBJ1-2; TRBD1 is a possible D gene (5 bases). Trimming stripped 3 bases from V and 5 bases from J, with 13 bases between. Germline V CDR1 and CDR2: MDHEN, SYDVKM. The CDR3 consists of 14 residues. CDR3 sequence: CASSLGRAGYGYTF. The CDR3 DNA reads TGTGCCAGCAGTTTGGGCAGGGCGGGATATGGCTACACCTTC.

The chain is built from TRBV5-4 and TRBJ2-3; 10 nucleotides line up with TRBD2. The CDR3 has 15 residues. CDR1 is SGHNT, CDR2 YYREEE, per germline (reference sequence). J gave up 2 bases and V 9 bases, and 9 bases lay outside the gene matches. The CDR3 protein is CATRESGGATDTQYF. In DNA, the CDR3 is TGTGCCACCAGGGAGAGCGGGGGGGCCACAGATACGCAGTATTTT.

This rearrangement joins TRBV5-1 to TRBJ2-3; TRBD2 is a possible D gene (6 bases). This CDR3 spans 13 amino acids. Germline V lookup: CDR1 SGHRS, CDR2 YFSETQ. V was trimmed by 7 bases and J by 4 bases, leaving 13 bases between them. CDR3 nucleotides: TGCGCCAGCCGGACTACTGTTGCAGATACGCAGTATTTT. It specifies CASRTTVADTQYF.

This chain connects TRBV4-3 to TRBJ2-1; TRBD2 matches at 13 bases. The germline V gene encodes CDR1 LGHNA and CDR2 YSLEER. The V gene end was trimmed by 4 bases and the J gene end by 9 bases; junction bases not matched to a gene: 18. The CDR3 consists of 19 residues. The CDR3 here is CASSPKTSGRSSRGVEQFF. CDR3 DNA sequence: TGCGCCAGCAGCCCCAAGACTAGCGGGAGGTCCTCACGGGGTGTTGAGCAGTTCTTC.

The chain recombines TRBV7-9 with TRBJ2-5, with 9 positions matching TRBD2. Germline CDR1 SEHNR, CDR2 FQNEAQ (reference sequence). The CDR3 is 14 residues long. Trimming at V came to 5 bases and at J to 3 bases, leaving 4 bases not matched to a gene. CDR3 residues: CASSTLAGEETQYF. The CDR3 DNA is TGTGCCAGCAGCACTTTAGCGGGAGAAGAGACCCAGTACTTC. The entire variable domain, with the rest obtained from reference TRBV7-9 and TRBJ2-5, is as follows: DTGVSQNPRHKITKRGQNVTFRCDPISEHNRLYWYRQTLGQGPEFLTYFQNEAQLEKSRLLSDRFSAERPKGSFSTLEIQRTEQGDSAMYLCASSTLAGEETQYFGPGTRLLVL.

The CDR3 sequence is CAWSMTGNTEAFF. For the CDR3, the DNA is TGTGCCTGGAGTATGACAGGGAACACTGAAGCTTTCTTT. The genes are TRBV30 and TRBJ1-1, with D possibly matching TRBD1 (6 bases). Germline loops: CDR1 GTSNPN, CDR2 SVGIG (reference sequence). V was cut by 2 bases and J by 1 base, with 8 bases left in between. This CDR3 spans 13 amino acids.

The chain has TRBV5-4 and TRBJ1-3, with TRBD1 as a possible D gene (6 bases). The CDR3 has 14 residues. V shed 4 bases and J shed 4 bases, with 12 bases lying between them. The germline V gene encodes CDR1 SGHNT and CDR2 YYREEE (reference sequence). This chain's CDR3 is CASSRNRAGNTIYF. The DNA of the CDR3 is TGTGCCAGCAGCAGAAACAGGGCGGGAAACACCATATATTTT.

The chain has TRBV30 and TRBJ2-3; 7 nucleotides match TRBD2. The CDR3 loop spans 14 amino acids. Trimming cost V 4 bases and J 4 bases; bases outside gene matches: 8. The germline gives CDR1 GTSNPN, CDR2 SVGIG (reference sequence). The CDR3 DNA reads as TGTGCCTGGACGGTCCGGGAGGCCCCAGATACGCAGTATTTT. Protein product: CAWTVREAPDTQYF. Based on the CDR3 plus reference TRBV30 and TRBJ2-3, the full variable domain is SQTIHQWPATLVQPVGSPLSLECTVEGTSNPNLYWYRQAAGRGLQLLFYSVGIGQISSEVPQNLSASRPQDRQFILSSKKLLLSDSGFYLCAWTVREAPDTQYFGPGTRLTVL.

The V gene is TRBV5-6, the J gene TRBJ1-6; D not certain. V was cut by 7 bases and J by 5 bases, with 13 bases left in between. The CDR3 spans 14 residues. Germline lookup yields CDR1 SGHDT and CDR2 YYEEEE. DNA for the CDR3: TGTGCCAGCGCCCGAGACATTAATAATTCACCCCTCCACTTT. This gives the protein CASARDINNSPLHF.

The genes are TRBV4-1 and TRBJ2-7; D possibly corresponds to TRBD1 (6 bases). Germline CDR1 reads MGHRA; CDR2 reads YSYEKL. The ends were cut back, 6 bases at V and 7 bases at J, with 19 bases in the middle. This CDR3 contains 14 residues. CDR3 in amino acids: CASSRPTGPGEQYF. CDR3 DNA sequence: TGCGCCAGCAGTCGCCCGACAGGCCCGGGGGAGCAGTACTTC.